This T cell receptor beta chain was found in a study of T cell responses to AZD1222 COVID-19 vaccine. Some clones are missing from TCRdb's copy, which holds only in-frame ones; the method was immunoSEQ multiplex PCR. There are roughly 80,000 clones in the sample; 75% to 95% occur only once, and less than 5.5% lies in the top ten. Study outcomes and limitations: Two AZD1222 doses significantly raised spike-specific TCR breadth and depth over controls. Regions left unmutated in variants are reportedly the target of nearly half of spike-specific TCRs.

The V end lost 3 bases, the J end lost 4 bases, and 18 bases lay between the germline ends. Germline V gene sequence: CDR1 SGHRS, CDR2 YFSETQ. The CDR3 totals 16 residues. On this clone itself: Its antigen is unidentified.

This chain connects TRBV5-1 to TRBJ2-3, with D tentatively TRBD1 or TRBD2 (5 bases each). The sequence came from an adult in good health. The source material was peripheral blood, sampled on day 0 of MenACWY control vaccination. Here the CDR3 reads CASSSLLGELADTQYF. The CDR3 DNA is TGCGCCAGCAGCTCTTTGCTGGGGGAACTGGCAGATACGCAGTATTTT.